This T cell receptor (beta chain) was obtained from a study of T cells in Graves' hyperthyroidism and ophthalmopathy. This clonotype was detected ten times or more. RNA transcripts served as the template for amplifying TCR beta CDR3 regions. The HTBI set primed first-round TCR CDR3 RT-PCR. MiXCR, run by TCRdb on the multiplex PCR reads, gives a single entry per CDR3 protein. The sample gives approximately 270,000 distinct CDR3 sequences, roughly 15% of which show up once; about 14% is in the top ten. Uncontrolled infection, other autoimmune disease, pregnancy or lactation disqualified patients from enrolment. J gave up 4 bases and V 3 bases, and 17 bases lay outside the gene matches. The CDR3 length is 19 residues.

This sequence was found in a woman between 40 and 55 years old with Graves' hyperthyroidism that later progressed to Graves' ophthalmopathy. The source material was blood. The rearrangement links TRBV12-3 or TRBV12-4 to TRBJ2-5; 10 bases are a match to TRBD2. The CDR3 is CASSFRVGSGRAFGETQYF. The CDR3 coding sequence is TGTGCCAGCAGTTTTAGAGTTGGAAGCGGGAGGGCCTTTGGAGAGACCCAGTACTTC.